Listed below are T cell receptor beta chains from one sample, sequenced in a study of cytomegalovirus exposure and HLA in healthy donors. Clones were read by immunoSEQ multiplex PCR, and TCRdb kept only the in-frame ones, dropping some. In the table there are about 110,000 clones, 78% of which are singletons. The specimen sequenced was PBMCs. These receptors were obtained from a woman in her 30s in good health and CMV-seronegative. Both conserved end residues are part of each CDR3. The D gene is left open where the match is weak. Clone size appears in some rows only: once, few, many, or a class for an expanded clone.

j_call clone_size v_call d_call cdr3_aa cdr3_nt
TRBJ1-1 - TRBV7-2 - CASSPGQWPEAFF TGTGCCAGCAGCCCGGGACAATGGCCTGAAGCTTTCTTT
TRBJ2-7 - TRBV5-6 - CASSQQGYEQYF TGTGCCAGCAGCCAACAGGGTTACGAGCAGTACTTC
TRBJ2-5 few TRBV28 - CASSLTGDQETQYF TGTGCCAGCAGTCTGACAGGTGACCAAGAGACCCAGTACTTC
TRBJ2-5 - TRBV14 - CASSQGNRWNF TGTGCCAGCAGCCAAGGGAACAGGTGGAACTTC
TRBJ2-1 few TRBV7-3 TRBD2 CASSPSSGDYNEQFF TGTGCCAGCAGCCCCTCTAGCGGGGATTACAATGAGCAGTTCTTC
TRBJ2-5 - TRBV6-1 TRBD1 CASSEDRDRGALETQYF TGTGCCAGCAGTGAAGATAGGGACAGGGGAGCCCTGGAGACCCAGTACTTC
TRBJ2-7 - TRBV7-8 TRBD2 CASSLNPSGARNEQYF TGTGCCAGCAGCTTAAATCCTAGCGGAGCGAGGAACGAGCAGTACTTC
TRBJ2-7 - TRBV7-2 TRBD2 CASSSGLAGYEQYF TGTGCCAGCAGCTCGGGACTAGCGGGGTACGAGCAGTACTTC
TRBJ2-2 - TRBV30 - CAWSVMPGNTGELFF TGTGCCTGGAGCGTGATGCCCGGGAACACCGGGGAGCTGTTTTTT
TRBJ2-1 once TRBV6-5 TRBD2 CASMASGRAEEQFF TGTGCCAGCATGGCTAGCGGGAGGGCTGAGGAGCAGTTCTTC
TRBJ1-1 - TRBV6-6 - CASSFSRQMNTEAFF TGTGCCAGCAGTTTTTCTCGACAGATGAACACTGAAGCTTTCTTT
TRBJ2-1 - TRBV7-2 - CASSFRREHEQFF TGTGCCAGCAGCTTCCGCCGGGAGCATGAGCAGTTCTTC
TRBJ1-2 - TRBV19 TRBD1 CASSSDRGGYTF TGTGCCAGTAGCAGCGACAGGGGTGGCTACACCTTC
TRBJ2-3 - TRBV25-1 TRBD2 CASSDPAGVTDTQYF TGTGCCAGCAGTGATCCAGCGGGAGTCACAGATACGCAGTATTTT
TRBJ1-5 - TRBV28 - CASSFRDSNQPQHF TGTGCCAGCAGTTTTAGAGATAGCAATCAGCCCCAGCATTTT
TRBJ2-7 - TRBV15 TRBD1 CATSTGDSSYEQYF TGTGCCACCAGCACCGGGGACAGTAGCTACGAGCAGTACTTC
TRBJ2-1 - TRBV5-1 TRBD2 CASSLEPSGRNNEQFF TGCGCCAGCAGCTTGGAGCCTAGCGGGAGGAACAATGAGCAGTTCTTC
TRBJ2-1 few TRBV4-2 - CASSQDSGYRPDYNEQFF TGTGCCAGCAGCCAAGACAGCGGCTACCGTCCCGACTACAATGAGCAGTTCTTC
TRBJ2-1 - TRBV14 - CASSHDLAGVGNEQFF TGTGCCAGCAGCCATGATCTAGCCGGAGTAGGCAATGAGCAGTTCTTC
TRBJ2-1 - TRBV7-2 - CASSEIRGNEQFF TGTGCCAGCAGCGAAATAAGGGGCAATGAGCAGTTCTTC
TRBJ1-5 - TRBV7-2 - CASSLAGLTGQPQHF TGTGCCAGCAGCTTAGCCGGGTTGACTGGTCAGCCCCAGCATTTT
TRBJ1-5 few TRBV2 TRBD1 CASRGQGVIHNQPQHF TGTGCCAGCAGAGGCCAGGGGGTGATTCATAATCAGCCCCAGCATTTT